These 29 T cell receptor beta chains came from one sample sequenced in a study of blood T cell repertoires in COVID-19. The table came from immunoSEQ multiplex PCR; TCRdb's copy has only in-frame clones and leaves some out. The sample has about 140,000 clones; approximately 83% are singletons. The specimen sequenced was peripheral blood. These receptors were obtained from a woman aged 55 to 70 with acute or convalescent COVID-19.

The chain joins TRBV6-4 to TRBJ2-7; 9 nucleotides agree with TRBD1. The CDR3 runs to 13 residues. V was clipped by 7 bases and J by 2 bases; unmatched bases: 3. Per the germline V gene, CDR1 is MRHNA and CDR2 is SNTAGT. As DNA, the CDR3 is TGTGCCAGCAAAAGGGACAGGGCCTACGAGCAGTACTTC. It encodes CASKRDRAYEQYF.

V and J are TRBV3-1 (or the pseudogene TRBV3-2) and TRBJ2-3; TRBD2 is a possible D gene (6 bases). The CDR3 spans 14 residues. The V gene lost 5 bases and the J gene lost 2 bases, with 11 bases spanning the gap. CDR1 and CDR2 (germline): LGHDT, YNNKEL (reference sequence). CDR3 coding DNA: TGTGCCAGCAGCGTCCCGGGAGACACAGATACGCAGTATTTT. It specifies CASSVPGDTDTQYF.

This chain links TRBV3-1 (or the pseudogene TRBV3-2) with TRBJ2-1; 16 nucleotides agree with TRBD2. With V trimmed by 3 bases and J by 6 bases, 11 bases remained unmatched. The CDR3 is 19 amino acids. From germline, CDR1 is LGHDT and CDR2 YNNKEL (reference sequence). Written as DNA, the CDR3 is TGTGCCAGCAGCCATCCCGGGACTAGCGGGAGGGCGGGGTTCAATGAGCAGTTCTTC. Translation: CASSHPGTSGRAGFNEQFF.

V and J are TRBV7-9 and TRBJ2-7; a possible D gene is TRBD1 (5 bases). Trimming took 3 bases from V and 9 from J, leaving 15 bases between them. CDR1 and CDR2 from the germline V gene are SEHNR and FQNEAQ (reference sequence). The CDR3 is made up of 13 amino acids. CDR3 region: CASSLPGNSWQYF. The CDR3 DNA is TGTGCCAGCAGCTTGCCAGGGAACAGTTGGCAGTACTTC.

This clone was found a few times. The chain couples TRBV6-5 to TRBJ2-2; TRBD2 is a possible D gene (5 bases). The CDR3 sequence is 13 residues long. Germline V gene lookup returns CDR1 MNHEY and CDR2 SVGAGI. V was shortened by 7 bases and J by 1 base, with 7 bases between the two germline ends. The CDR3 nucleotides read TGTGCCAGCATAGAGGGGAACACCGGGGAGCTGTTTTTT. Protein sequence: CASIEGNTGELFF.

The rearrangement links TRBV19 to TRBJ2-2; 11 bases are shared with TRBD2. J lost 3 bases, V lost 5 bases, and 8 bases had no gene match. The CDR3 contains 17 residues. Germline V gene data show CDR1 as LNHDA and CDR2 as SQIVND (reference sequence). The CDR3 bases are TGTGCCAGTAGTGCCGGGTTACTAGCGGGAGACACCGGGGAGCTGTTTTTT. This sequence encodes CASSAGLLAGDTGELFF.

This chain links TRBV5-1 with TRBJ2-3; no clear D gene. There are 13 residues in the CDR3. Germline CDR1 and CDR2: SGHRS and YFSETQ. V was pared by 0 bases and J by 6 bases, with 8 bases between. The CDR3: CASSLEFGDTQYF. CDR3 in DNA: TGCGCCAGCAGCTTGGAGTTCGGGGATACGCAGTATTTT.

The DNA for the CDR3 is TGTGCCAGCAGCTTGTCCTTACAGTTTCCCTACGAGCAGTACTTC. It codes for CASSLSLQFPYEQYF. The chain combines TRBV5-6 with TRBJ2-7, with D hard to call. The CDR3 runs 15 residues. Between the trimmed V and J ends, which lost 1 base and 2 bases, there was a span of 13 bases. Germline V lookup: CDR1 SGHDT, CDR2 YYEEEE. Full variable domain (remainder filled in from reference TRBV5-6 and TRBJ2-7): DAGVTQSPTHLIKTRGQQVTLRCSPKSGHDTVSWYQQALGQGPQFIFQYYEEEERQRGNFPDRFSGHQFPNYSSELNVNALLLGDSALYLCASSLSLQFPYEQYFGPGTRLTVT.

The V gene is TRBV28, the J gene TRBJ2-3; 8 positions agree with TRBD1. The CDR3 has 14 residues. V shed 5 bases, J shed 1 base, and the junction held 2 bases outside the gene matches. Germline V gene sequence: CDR1 MDHEN, CDR2 SYDVKM. CDR3 amino acids: CASSPTGGTDTQYF. The CDR3 DNA reads as TGTGCCAGCAGTCCGACAGGGGGCACAGATACGCAGTATTTT. The full variable domain, rest sourced from reference TRBV28 and TRBJ2-3, is DVKVTQSSRYLVKRTGEKVFLECVQDMDHENMFWYRQDPGLGLRLIYFSYDVKMKEKGDIPEGYSVSREKKERFSLILESASTNQTSMYLCASSPTGGTDTQYFGPGTRLTVL.

J is TRBJ2-4 and V is TRBV6-2 or TRBV6-3, with D uncertain. V dropped 3 bases and J dropped 0 bases, with 12 bases sitting between them. Germline assignment: CDR1 MNHEY and CDR2 SVGEGT. This CDR3 has 16 amino acids. CDR3 residues: CASSYTAGLAKNIQYF. As DNA, the CDR3 is TGTGCCAGCAGTTATACCGCAGGTCTAGCCAAAAACATTCAGTACTTC.

The genes are TRBV6-1 and TRBJ2-7, with D possibly being TRBD2 (5 bases). The CDR3 sequence is 18 residues long. The germline gives CDR1 MNHNS, CDR2 SASEGT. Trimming shortened V by 3 bases and J by 5 bases, and 26 bases separated the two germline ends. The CDR3 sequence: CASSEREAVSRLGHEQYF. The CDR3 nucleotides read TGTGCCAGCAGTGAGAGGGAAGCGGTGAGTCGACTGGGCCACGAGCAGTACTTC.

This clone came up a few times. The J gene is TRBJ2-1, the V gene TRBV7-3, with 8 bases identical to TRBD2. Germline V gives CDR1 SGHTA, CDR2 FQGTGA. V trimming: 1 base; J trimming: 2 bases; junction bases outside the gene matches: 4. This CDR3 has 16 residues. The CDR3 sequence: CASSLNSGVTYNEQFF. The CDR3 DNA is TGTGCCAGCAGCTTAAATAGCGGGGTTACCTACAATGAGCAGTTCTTC.

The chain joins TRBV5-4 to TRBJ2-1; 10 bases are shared with TRBD2. V shed 4 bases and J 5 bases; nucleotides not matched to a gene: 9. Germline assignment: CDR1 SGHNT and CDR2 YYREEE (reference sequence). The CDR3 length is 16 residues. The CDR3 is CASSGASGRRDNEQFF. CDR3 DNA sequence: TGTGCCAGCAGCGGGGCTAGCGGGAGACGGGACAATGAGCAGTTCTTC.

CDR3 sequence (DNA): TGTGCCAGCAGTTTTTCTAGGATTGAAGCTTTCTTT. This translates into CASSFSRIEAFF. The chain employs TRBV12-3 or TRBV12-4 and TRBJ1-1; D gene uncertain. The CDR3 length is 12 residues. Trimming pared 3 bases from V and 7 bases from J, leaving 9 bases between.

V gene TRBV11-2 combines with J gene TRBJ1-2, with 7 bases aligning to TRBD1. Germline trimming cut 5 bases from V and 4 bases from J; bases unmatched to any gene: 13. Germline V gene lookup returns CDR1 SGHAT and CDR2 FQNNGV. CDR3 length: 16 residues. DNA of the CDR3: TGTGCCAGCAGCAAAAGTGTCCGGCAGGGGGTCTATGGCTACACCTTC. Protein: CASSKSVRQGVYGYTF.

This sequence joins TRBV5-1 and TRBJ1-3, with D possibly matching TRBD1 (5 bases). The V and J ends lost 5 bases and 5 bases respectively, with 14 bases between them. This CDR3 has 14 amino acids. Per germline, CDR1 SGHRS and CDR2 YFSETQ. CDR3 loop: CASRTDSGRNTIYF. CDR3 bases: TGCGCCAGCAGGACAGACTCGGGTAGAAACACCATATATTTT.

The V call is TRBV28, the J call TRBJ1-5, with D maybe TRBD1 (6 bases). Germline CDR1 and CDR2: MDHEN and SYDVKM. The CDR3 totals 12 residues. The ends were cut back, 8 bases at V and 5 bases at J, with 10 bases in the middle. DNA for the CDR3: TGTGCCAGCCGGACAGATTATCAGCCCCAGCATTTT. This sequence encodes CASRTDYQPQHF.

The J gene is TRBJ1-2, the V gene TRBV24-1; D is uncertain. CDR1 KGHDR and CDR2 SFDVKD come from the germline V gene. Deletions cut 3 bases from V and 4 bases from J, with 5 bases between. This CDR3 spans 12 amino acids. CDR3 residues: CATSDPGYGYTF. The DNA of the CDR3 is TGTGCCACCAGTGATCCCGGCTATGGCTACACCTTC.

CDR3 residues: CASSLAGSLSGNTIYF. CDR3 nucleotides: TGTGCCAGCAGCTTAGCGGGGAGCCTCTCTGGAAACACCATATATTTT. The chain is built from TRBV7-2 and TRBJ1-3; D remains ambiguous. V shed 0 bases and J shed 0 bases, with 9 bases lying between them. In germline, CDR1 is SGHTA, CDR2 FQGNSA. CDR3 length equals 16 residues. Full variable domain (rest looked up from reference TRBV7-2 and TRBJ1-3): GAGVSQSPSNKVTEKGKDVELRCDPISGHTALYWYRQSLGQGLEFLIYFQGNSAPDKSGLPSDRFSAERTGGSVSTLTIQRTQQEDSAVYLCASSLAGSLSGNTIYFGEGSWLTVV.

This clone has only one observation. The rearrangement links TRBV13 to TRBJ1-1, with a tentative D call TRBD1 (5 bases). CDR1 is PRHDT, CDR2 FYEKMQ, per germline (reference sequence). V was pared by 3 bases and J by 5 bases, with 7 bases between. The CDR3 runs 12 residues. The CDR3 DNA follows: TGTGCCAGCAGCTTCGGGGGGACTGAAGCTTTCTTT. Translation: CASSFGGTEAFF.

The V call is TRBV5-1, the J call TRBJ2-1, with 9 bases identical to TRBD2. Germline CDR1 and CDR2: SGHRS and YFSETQ. The CDR3 runs to 17 residues. J lost 3 bases, V lost 4 bases, and 11 bases had no gene match. As DNA, the CDR3 is TGCGCCAGCAGCGGACGAACAGCGCGGGGGGGCTACAATGAGCAGTTCTTC. Its protein is CASSGRTARGGYNEQFF. The whole variable domain, remainder taken from reference TRBV5-1 and TRBJ2-1, is KAGVTQTPRYLIKTRGQQVTLSCSPISGHRSVSWYQQTPGQGLQFLFEYFSETQRNKGNFPGRFSGRQFSNSRSEMNVSTLELGDSALYLCASSGRTARGGYNEQFFGPGTRLTVL.

This chain connects TRBV15 to TRBJ2-6, with 11 positions matching TRBD1. The CDR3 has 17 residues. Germline V gene sequence: CDR1 LNHNV, CDR2 YYDKDF (reference sequence). Germline trimming cut 3 bases from V and 4 bases from J; bases unmatched to any gene: 5. CDR3 in DNA: TGTGCCACCAGCAGGGACAGGGGGCTACTCGGGGCCAACGTCCTGACTTTC. It is translated as CATSRDRGLLGANVLTF.

The V call is TRBV18, the J call TRBJ2-3; TRBD1 matches at 7 bases. CDR1 and CDR2 from the germline V gene are KGHSH and LQKENI. The CDR3 consists of 17 residues. Trimming at V came to 5 bases and at J to 0 bases, leaving 11 bases not matched to a gene. CDR3 coding DNA: TGTGCCAGCTCATCAGACGGGACAGAGCTAAGCACAGATACGCAGTATTTT. Its translation is CASSSDGTELSTDTQYF.

This chain joins TRBV3-1 (or the pseudogene TRBV3-2) and TRBJ1-6, with D possibly TRBD1 on 5 matching bases. The germline CDR1 and CDR2 sequences are LGHDT and YNNKEL (reference sequence). V gave up 4 bases and J gave up 0 bases, with 10 bases separating them. The CDR3 is 16 residues long. This CDR3 reads CASSPGGSSYNSPLHF. The CDR3 DNA reads TGTGCCAGCAGCCCGGGGGGGAGCTCCTATAATTCACCCCTCCACTTT.

V gene TRBV19 combines with J gene TRBJ2-2, with 9 bases identical to TRBD2. The CDR3 sequence is 15 residues long. Trimming at V came to 3 bases and at J to 4 bases, leaving 3 bases not matched to a gene. Germline V CDR1 and CDR2: LNHDA, SQIVND (reference sequence). The chain's CDR3 is CASSIGSGSTGELFF. The CDR3 DNA reads as TGTGCCAGTAGTATTGGTAGCGGGAGCACCGGGGAGCTGTTTTTT.

This sequence joins TRBV28 and TRBJ1-5, with D perhaps matching TRBD1 (5 bases). Trimming took off 3 bases at V and 2 bases at J, with 17 bases between the two ends. Germline V lookup: CDR1 MDHEN, CDR2 SYDVKM. The CDR3 is made up of 17 amino acids. The CDR3 region has the DNA TGTGCCAGCAGTTTTGAGGGCCGGGGGAGCGGCAATCAGCCCCAGCATTTT. It codes for CASSFEGRGSGNQPQHF.

The rearrangement joins TRBV12-3 or TRBV12-4 to TRBJ2-1; the D gene is possibly TRBD2 (5 bases). Trimming removed 2 bases from V and 7 bases from J, with 6 bases in between. The CDR3 contains 12 residues. CDR3 amino acids: CASSLRRNEQFF. The CDR3 region has the DNA TGTGCCAGCAGTTTACGGAGGAATGAGCAGTTCTTC.

V gene TRBV15 combines with J gene TRBJ1-2; possibly TRBD1 for D (6 bases). With 1 base removed from V and 4 bases from J, the gap between germline ends came to 13 bases. Germline lookup yields CDR1 LNHNV and CDR2 YYDKDF (reference sequence). CDR3 length: 15 amino acids. The DNA for the CDR3 is TGTGCCACCAGCAGAGCTGAGGGGGGGGGCTATGGCTACACCTTC. As protein: CATSRAEGGGYGYTF.

The chain links TRBV2 to TRBJ2-3; D may be TRBD2 (5 bases). CDR3 length: 15 amino acids. Per the germline V gene, CDR1 is SNHLY and CDR2 is FYNNEI. The V end was cut by 7 bases, the J end by 5 bases, with 19 bases between. CDR3 sequence: CASTSSEVGRDTQYF. The CDR3 region has the DNA TGTGCCAGCACCTCCTCCGAGGTGGGGAGAGATACGCAGTATTTT.